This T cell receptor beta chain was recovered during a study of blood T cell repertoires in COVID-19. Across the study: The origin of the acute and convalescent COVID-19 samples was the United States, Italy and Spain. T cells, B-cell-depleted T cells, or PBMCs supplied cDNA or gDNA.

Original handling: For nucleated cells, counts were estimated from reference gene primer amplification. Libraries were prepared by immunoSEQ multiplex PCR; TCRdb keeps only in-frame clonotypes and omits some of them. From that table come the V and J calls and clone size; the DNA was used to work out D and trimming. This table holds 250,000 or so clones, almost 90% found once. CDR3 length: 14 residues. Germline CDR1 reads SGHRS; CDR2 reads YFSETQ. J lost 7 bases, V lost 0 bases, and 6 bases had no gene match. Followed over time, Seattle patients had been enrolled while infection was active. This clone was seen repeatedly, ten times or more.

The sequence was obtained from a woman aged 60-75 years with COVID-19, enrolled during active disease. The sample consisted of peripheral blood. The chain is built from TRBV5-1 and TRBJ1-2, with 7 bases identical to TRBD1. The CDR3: CASSLAQTGTGYTF. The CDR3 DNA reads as TGCGCCAGCAGCTTGGCCCAGACAGGGACTGGCTACACCTTC.